Presented here are 32 T cell receptor beta chains from one specimen sequenced in a study of spatial heterogeneity in lung cancer. Time point denoted: sample taken at primary tumor resection. TCRdb re-called the 5' RACE reads with MiXCR, one entry per CDR3 protein. The data contain approximately 11,000 distinct CDR3 sequences, around 3.5% of them seen just once; the ten biggest clones take up roughly 52%. Here the sequenced sample was PBMCs, taken at surgery. Every receptor here comes from a female donor with early-stage non-small cell lung cancer.

This clonotype has at least ten counts. The gene calls are TRBV6-5 and TRBJ2-1, with no clear D. The V and J ends lost 4 bases and 9 bases respectively, with 13 bases between them. The CDR3 runs 13 residues. Germline CDR1 is MNHEY and CDR2 is SVGAGI. The chain's CDR3 is CASSFRVRGEQFF. The CDR3 bases are TGTGCCAGCAGTTTTCGGGTCCGTGGTGAGCAGTTCTTC.

Judged by abundance, this clonotype is medium-sized. The chain combines TRBV28 with TRBJ1-2; 9 nucleotides line up with TRBD1. Germline trimming cut 5 bases from V and 2 bases from J; bases unmatched to any gene: 9. From germline, CDR1 is MDHEN and CDR2 SYDVKM. The CDR3 sequence is 16 residues long. This chain's CDR3 is CASSPAGTGQNYGYTF. The CDR3 bases are TGTGCCAGCAGTCCCGCTGGGACAGGGCAAAACTATGGCTACACCTTC.

This clonotype was recorded many times. The rearrangement uses TRBV28 and TRBJ1-5, with a tentative D call TRBD1 (5 bases). The CDR3 is 15 amino acids. CDR1 is MDHEN, CDR2 SYDVKM, per germline. Trimming cost V 7 bases and J 6 bases, with 19 bases left between them. The CDR3 here is CASTYGQGARQPQHF. The CDR3, as DNA: TGTGCCAGCACCTACGGGCAAGGGGCTCGTCAGCCCCAGCATTTT.

At least ten counts were recorded for this clonotype. The chain uses TRBV5-4 and TRBJ2-1; 10 bases match TRBD2. CDR1 and CDR2 (germline): SGHNT, YYREEE (reference sequence). The CDR3 loop spans 15 amino acids. Trimming cost V 2 bases and J 5 bases; bases outside gene matches: 4. CDR3 bases: TGTGCCAGCAGCTTAAGCGGGGGGGCCCACAATGAGCAGTTCTTC. It yields the protein CASSLSGGAHNEQFF.

By proportion, this clonotype is medium-sized. The V gene is TRBV20-1, the J gene TRBJ2-3, with TRBD1 matching over 9 bases. The germline CDR1 and CDR2 sequences are DFQATT and SNEGSKA (reference sequence). V was clipped by 4 bases and J by 2 bases; unmatched bases: 4. CDR3 length equals 14 residues. The CDR3 sequence: CSAIYRGLTDTQYF. The CDR3, as DNA: TGCAGTGCTATATACAGGGGGCTCACAGATACGCAGTATTTT.

This clonotype has a count of ten or more. The CDR3 sequence: CASRQGGYEQYF. In DNA, the CDR3 is TGTGCCAGCAGACAGGGAGGCTACGAGCAGTACTTC. The chain recombines TRBV6-1 with TRBJ2-7; D is tentatively TRBD1 or TRBD2 (6 bases each). Per the germline V gene, CDR1 is MNHNS and CDR2 is SASEGT. CDR3 length: 12 amino acids. Trimming left V 6 bases short and J 3 bases short, with 9 bases between.

This clonotype appeared a few times. V usage is TRBV20-1 and J usage is TRBJ2-7; 9 nucleotides line up with TRBD1. The CDR3 sequence is 14 residues long. The germline V gene encodes CDR1 DFQATT and CDR2 SNEGSKA (reference sequence). J gave up 1 base and V 3 bases, and 4 bases lay outside the gene matches. The CDR3 DNA reads as TGCAGTGCTAGCCTCGGGACAGGGTCCTACGAGCAGTACTTC. This encodes CSASLGTGSYEQYF.

This clonotype has a count of ten or more. The chain carries TRBV18 and TRBJ1-6; 7 nucleotides agree with TRBD1. Trimming at V came to 3 bases and at J to 8 bases, leaving 4 bases not matched to a gene. The CDR3 is made up of 14 amino acids. Germline CDR1 reads KGHSH; CDR2 reads LQKENI. CDR3 amino acids: CASSPGTAHSPLHF. DNA for the CDR3: TGTGCCAGCTCACCGGGGACAGCCCATTCACCCCTCCACTTT. Using reference TRBV18 and TRBJ1-6 for the parts outside the CDR3, the full variable domain is NAGVMQNPRHLVRRRGQEARLRCSPMKGHSHVYWYRQLPEEGLKFMVYLQKENIIDESGMPKERFSAEFPKEGPSILRIQQVVRGDSAAYFCASSPGTAHSPLHFGNGTRLTVT.

This clonotype is hyperexpanded within its sample. Sequence at one end of the junction differs from germline and may be a read error. The rearrangement links TRBV7-7 to TRBJ2-1; 8 bases match TRBD2. The CDR3 length is 16 residues. Per the germline V gene, CDR1 is SSHAT and CDR2 is FNYEAQ (reference sequence). The CDR3 sequence: CASSLNGLAGYNEQFF. As DNA, the CDR3 is TGTGCTAGCAGCCTCAACGGGCTAGCGGGCTACAATGAGCAGTTCTTC.

Regarding this clonotype: The junction departs from germline at one end; a sequencing error may be responsible. The genes are TRBV5-1 and TRBJ1-6; perhaps TRBD1 as D (5 bases). Germline CDR1 reads SGHRS; CDR2 reads YFSETQ. CDR3 length: 15 amino acids. CDR3 in DNA: TGCGCCAGCAGCCTGGGGCAGCTTTTTAATTCATCCCTCCACTTT. Protein product: CASSLGQLFNSSLHF.

In this sample, this clonotype turned up many times. The V and J genes are TRBV7-8 and TRBJ1-6; D unclear. The germline V and J ends were trimmed by 2 bases and 8 bases, with 10 bases remaining between them. Germline CDR1 and CDR2: SGHVS and FQNEAQ. The CDR3 loop spans 14 amino acids. The chain's CDR3 is CASSLTEGHSPLHF. The CDR3 bases are TGTGCCAGCAGCTTAACGGAAGGTCATTCACCCCTCCACTTT.

This clonotype came up a few times. V and J are TRBV27 and TRBJ2-2; no reliable D call. CDR1 and CDR2 from the germline V gene are MNHEY and SMNVEV (reference sequence). This CDR3 is built from 11 residues. V gave up 6 bases and J gave up 4 bases, with 3 bases separating them. CDR3 nucleotide sequence: TGTGCCAGCAGGCGCACCGGGGAGCTGTTTTTT. This sequence encodes CASRRTGELFF.

This clonotype was found many times. The genes are TRBV4-3 and TRBJ2-4; maybe TRBD1 (6 bases). This CDR3 has 15 residues. Germline CDR1 and CDR2: LGHNA and YSLEER. V was trimmed by 4 bases and J by 8 bases, leaving 18 bases between them. The CDR3 nucleotides are TGCGCCAGCAGCCCCGTATGGCAGGGGTCGGACATTCAGTACTTC. This codes for CASSPVWQGSDIQYF.

This clonotype has at least ten counts. This chain uses TRBV4-3 with TRBJ2-7, with a weak D call TRBD2 (7 bases). The CDR3 is 15 amino acids. CDR1 and CDR2 (germline): LGHNA, YSLEER. V was trimmed by 4 bases and J by 4 bases, leaving 17 bases between them. The CDR3 region is CASSPGPGGFYEQYF. In DNA form, the CDR3 reads TGCGCCAGCAGCCCCGGGCCGGGGGGCTTTTACGAGCAGTACTTC.

This clonotype was found many times. The V and J genes are TRBV7-9 and TRBJ2-5; perhaps TRBD1 as D (6 bases). V lost 5 bases, J lost 0 bases, and 13 bases lay in between. The CDR3 is 15 residues long. Germline lookup yields CDR1 SEHNR and CDR2 FQNEAQ (reference sequence). The chain's CDR3 is CASSPLDRNQETQYF. The CDR3 DNA reads as TGTGCCAGCAGCCCGCTGGACAGAAACCAAGAGACCCAGTACTTC. The complete variable domain, with remaining parts taken from reference TRBV7-9 and TRBJ2-5, reads DTGVSQNPRHKITKRGQNVTFRCDPISEHNRLYWYRQTLGQGPEFLTYFQNEAQLEKSRLLSDRFSAERPKGSFSTLEIQRTEQGDSAMYLCASSPLDRNQETQYFGPGTRLLVL.

Sample share makes this clonotype medium-sized. This sequence joins TRBV4-3 and TRBJ2-1; 7 bases are a match to TRBD1. Germline V gene data show CDR1 as LGHNA and CDR2 as YSLEER. This CDR3 region has 13 residues. Losses at the gene ends were 4 bases for V and 12 bases for J; bases not matched to a gene: 9. Here the CDR3 DNA reads TGCGCCAGCAGCCCGACCACAGGGGCCATGCAGTTCTTC. Translation: CASSPTTGAMQFF.

The table lists this clonotype with many counts. The CDR3 nucleotides are TGTGCCAGCAGCCTCCTAGCGGGAGGGCTTTCCGGGGAGCTGTTTTTT. Translated, it gives CASSLLAGGLSGELFF. This rearrangement joins TRBV5-6 to TRBJ2-2; 12 positions agree with TRBD2. The V gene end was trimmed by 4 bases and the J gene end by 6 bases; junction bases not matched to a gene: 7. Germline CDR1 reads SGHDT; CDR2 reads YYEEEE. The CDR3 consists of 16 residues.

In this sample, this clonotype turned up many times. The CDR3 DNA follows: TGTGCCAGCAGTATCCCTCCCGGTGAGCAGTTCTTC. As protein: CASSIPPGEQFF. The V gene is TRBV27, the J gene TRBJ2-1; D unresolved. There are 12 residues in the CDR3. Trimming removed 5 bases at V and 9 bases at J, with 11 bases between. CDR1 is MNHEY, CDR2 SMNVEV, per germline (reference sequence).

This chain joins TRBV3-1 and TRBJ2-2; D is unresolved. V was trimmed by 1 base and J by 6 bases, leaving 6 bases between them. CDR3 length: 13 amino acids. Germline lookup yields CDR1 LGHDT and CDR2 YNNKEL (reference sequence). The CDR3 DNA reads as TGTGCCAGCAGCCAAGGGTTTGCCGGGGAGCTGTTTTTT. This encodes CASSQGFAGELFF.

This clonotype was seen at least ten times. The chain links TRBV29-1 to TRBJ1-4; the D is unclear. Germline CDR1 SQVTM, CDR2 ANQGSEA. V lost 3 bases, J lost 2 bases, and 10 bases lay in between. The CDR3 is 14 amino acids. In DNA form, the CDR3 reads TGCAGCGTTGATTATTCGGGGACTAATGAAAAACTGTTTTTT. Protein sequence: CSVDYSGTNEKLFF.

The table lists this clonotype with a few counts. The V gene is TRBV7-2, the J gene TRBJ2-6, with D possibly matching TRBD2 (6 bases). The CDR3 is 17 amino acids. Trimming stripped 5 bases from V and 2 bases from J, with 16 bases between. CDR1 is SGHTA and CDR2 is FQGNSA in the germline V gene. The chain's CDR3 is CASSPRRGVPGANVLTF. The CDR3 region has the DNA TGTGCCAGCAGCCCCAGGCGGGGAGTCCCTGGGGCCAACGTCCTGACTTTC.

This clonotype was recorded many times. The rearrangement uses TRBV12-3 or TRBV12-4 and TRBJ1-2, with D possibly TRBD1 on 6 matching bases. This CDR3 is built from 13 residues. V was cut by 7 bases and J by 5 bases, with 14 bases left in between. For the CDR3, the DNA is TGTGCCAGCACCGGGGGCTGGTCGTATGGCTACACCTTC. Translation gives CASTGGWSYGYTF.

Many counts were recorded for this clonotype. The chain uses TRBV6-2 or TRBV6-3 and TRBJ2-7; the match to TRBD1 covers 9 bases. CDR3 size: 15 residues. V shed 6 bases and J 3 bases; nucleotides not matched to a gene: 9. Germline V gives CDR1 MNHEY, CDR2 SVGEGT. The DNA for the CDR3 is TGTGCCAGCAGACGGGACAGGGAACCCCTCTACGAGCAGTACTTC. Translation: CASRRDREPLYEQYF.

This clonotype has at least ten counts. The CDR3 region is CASSLTPDSNTGELFF. The CDR3 region has the DNA TGTGCCAGCAGCTTAACCCCGGACTCGAACACCGGGGAGCTGTTTTTT. J is TRBJ2-2 and V is TRBV7-3; perhaps TRBD2 as D (5 bases). Trimming stripped 0 bases from V and 0 bases from J, with 8 bases between. Germline V gives CDR1 SGHTA, CDR2 FQGTGA. CDR3 length: 16 amino acids.

The chain uses TRBV6-1 and TRBJ1-5; weak D call: TRBD1 (6 bases). This CDR3 region has 15 residues. Trimming pared 0 bases from V and 4 bases from J, leaving 10 bases between. Germline V lookup: CDR1 MNHNS, CDR2 SASEGT. DNA of the CDR3: TGTGCCAGCAGTGAAGCTGGACAGCAAAATCAGCCCCAGCATTTT. Translation gives CASSEAGQQNQPQHF.

This clonotype was seen many times. The chain has TRBV12-3 or TRBV12-4 and TRBJ2-1; maybe TRBD2 (5 bases). The germline V and J ends were trimmed by 8 bases and 0 bases, with 8 bases remaining between them. The CDR3 length is 13 residues. CDR3 in amino acids: CASRGFSYNEQFF. Written as DNA, the CDR3 is TGTGCCAGCCGGGGTTTCTCCTACAATGAGCAGTTCTTC.

In its sample, this clonotype was seen many times. The rearrangement links TRBV5-4 to TRBJ2-3; D unclear. In germline, CDR1 is SGHNT, CDR2 YYREEE (reference sequence). Trimming removed 0 bases from V and 3 bases from J, with 5 bases in between. The CDR3 extends over 13 amino acids. As DNA, the CDR3 is TGTGCCAGCAGCTTGGGACGTACAGATACGCAGTATTTT. It is translated as CASSLGRTDTQYF.

V gene TRBV29-1 combines with J gene TRBJ2-6; 8 bases are shared with TRBD1. V dropped 8 bases and J dropped 1; count of bases not matched to a gene: 10. The length of the CDR3 is 16 residues. Germline V CDR1 and CDR2: SQVTM, ANQGSEA. CDR3 loop: CSCLGTGVSGANVLTF. The CDR3 nucleotides read TGCAGCTGTCTCGGGACAGGAGTTTCTGGGGCCAACGTCCTGACTTTC.

Comment on this clonotype: With a much larger clone just one base away, this may be a read error. The V call is TRBV20-1, the J call TRBJ1-5, with D uncertain. The CDR3 sequence is 14 residues long. V was shortened by 2 bases and J by 3 bases, with 11 bases between the two germline ends. Germline V gene sequence: CDR1 DFQATT, CDR2 SNEGSKA (reference sequence). The CDR3: CSARNTALNQPQHF. The CDR3 region has the DNA TGCAGTGCTAGAAACACGGCTCTCAATCAGCCCCAGCATTTT.

This clonotype was observed many times. The chain combines TRBV20-1 with TRBJ2-7; 9 nucleotides align to TRBD1. With 6 bases clipped from V and 3 bases from J, the junction kept 9 bases outside the gene matches. CDR3 length: 14 amino acids. Germline V gene data show CDR1 as DFQATT and CDR2 as SNEGSKA (reference sequence). The CDR3 spells CSAEGRDRDYEQYF. CDR3 DNA sequence: TGCAGTGCAGAAGGACGGGACAGGGACTACGAGCAGTACTTC.

This clonotype was observed at least ten times. DNA of the CDR3: TGTGCCAGTAGTCTTGGTTTGAGGCAGGGACAGAACATTCAGTACTTC. Translating it yields CASSLGLRQGQNIQYF. The chain combines TRBV19 with TRBJ2-4; 7 bases are a match to TRBD1. CDR1 and CDR2 (germline): LNHDA, SQIVND (reference sequence). The V gene end was trimmed by 5 bases and the J gene end by 7 bases; junction bases not matched to a gene: 14. The CDR3 loop spans 16 amino acids.

The rearrangement uses TRBV7-2 and TRBJ2-3; 8 bases are a match to TRBD2. Germline V lookup: CDR1 SGHTA, CDR2 FQGNSA. The CDR3 consists of 15 residues. Trimming removed 2 bases from V and 4 bases from J; junction bases left unmatched: 5. The DNA for the CDR3 is TGTGCCAGCAGCTTATACGCTAGCGGGTCAGATACGCAGTATTTT. This encodes CASSLYASGSDTQYF. The whole variable domain, filled in from reference TRBV7-2 and TRBJ2-3, reads GAGVSQSPSNKVTEKGKDVELRCDPISGHTALYWYRQSLGQGLEFLIYFQGNSAPDKSGLPSDRFSAERTGGSVSTLTIQRTQQEDSAVYLCASSLYASGSDTQYFGPGTRLTVL.